This TCR beta chain was observed in a study of blood T cell repertoires in COVID-19. Study as a whole: Acute and convalescent COVID-19 samples came from the United States, Italy and Spain. From T cells, B-cell-depleted T cells, or PBMCs came the material, which was cDNA or gDNA.

In the authors' workflow: It was from reference gene primer amplification that nucleated cell counts were estimated. Here immunoSEQ multiplex PCR was the method, and the copy in TCRdb shows in-frame clones only, minus some. V and J calls and clone size follow that table, whereas D and trimming were derived from the DNA. The sample carries about 89,000 clones, 80% recorded once. The CDR3 loop spans 18 amino acids. Germline CDR1 SGHRS, CDR2 YFSETQ. Unmatched junction bases numbered 5, after V lost 0 bases and J lost 1 base. This chain connects TRBV5-1 to TRBJ2-5; 14 bases are shared with TRBD2. This TCR derives from a woman at least 80 years old with acute or convalescent COVID-19. Sequencing was carried out using peripheral blood. In DNA form, the CDR3 reads TGCGCCAGCAGCTTGGGGACTAGCGGGGGGCCGACCCAAGAGACCCAGTACTTC. As protein: CASSLGTSGGPTQETQYF.